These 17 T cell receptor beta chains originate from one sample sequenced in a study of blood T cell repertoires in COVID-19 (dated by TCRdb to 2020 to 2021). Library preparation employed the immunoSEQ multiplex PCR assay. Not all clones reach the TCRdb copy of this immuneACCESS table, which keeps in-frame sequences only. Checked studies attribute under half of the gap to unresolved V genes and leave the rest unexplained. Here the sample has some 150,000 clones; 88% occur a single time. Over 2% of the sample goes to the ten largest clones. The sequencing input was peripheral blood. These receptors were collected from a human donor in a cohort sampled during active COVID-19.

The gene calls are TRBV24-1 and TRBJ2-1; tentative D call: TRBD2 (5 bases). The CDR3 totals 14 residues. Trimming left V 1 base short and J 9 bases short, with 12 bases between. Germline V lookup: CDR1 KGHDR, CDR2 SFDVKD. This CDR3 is CATSDFDYAGEQFF. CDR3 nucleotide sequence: TGTGCCACCAGTGATTTCGACTACGCGGGTGAGCAGTTCTTC.

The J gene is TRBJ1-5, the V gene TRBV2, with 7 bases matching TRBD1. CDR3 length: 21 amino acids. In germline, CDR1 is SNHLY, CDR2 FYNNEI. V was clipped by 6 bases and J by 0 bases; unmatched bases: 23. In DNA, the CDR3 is TGTGCCAGCAGCGTTACGCCGCATCTACGGGACAGCCCTAATAGCAATCAGCCCCAGCATTTT. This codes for CASSVTPHLRDSPNSNQPQHF.

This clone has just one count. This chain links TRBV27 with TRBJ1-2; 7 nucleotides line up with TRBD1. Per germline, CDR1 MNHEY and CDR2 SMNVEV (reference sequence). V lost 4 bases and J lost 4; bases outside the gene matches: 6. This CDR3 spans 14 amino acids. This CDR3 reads CASSSDRVGYGYTF. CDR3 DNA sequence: TGTGCCAGCAGTTCCGACAGGGTGGGCTATGGCTACACCTTC.

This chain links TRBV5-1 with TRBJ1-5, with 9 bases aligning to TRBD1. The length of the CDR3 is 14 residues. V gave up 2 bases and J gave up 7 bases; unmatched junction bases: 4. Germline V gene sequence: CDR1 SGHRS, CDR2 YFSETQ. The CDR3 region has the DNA TGCGCCAGCAGCTTAGGACAGGGGAGGCAGCCCCAGCATTTT. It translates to CASSLGQGRQPQHF.

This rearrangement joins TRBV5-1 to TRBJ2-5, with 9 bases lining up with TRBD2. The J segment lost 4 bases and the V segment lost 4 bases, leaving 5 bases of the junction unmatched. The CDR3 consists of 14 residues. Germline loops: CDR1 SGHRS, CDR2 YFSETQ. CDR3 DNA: TGCGCCAGCAGCCCTCGGACTAGCGTAGAGACCCAGTACTTC. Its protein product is CASSPRTSVETQYF.

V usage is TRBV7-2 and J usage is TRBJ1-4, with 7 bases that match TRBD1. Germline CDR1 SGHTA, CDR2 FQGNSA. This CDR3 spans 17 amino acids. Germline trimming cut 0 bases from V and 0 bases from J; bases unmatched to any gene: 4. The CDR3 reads CASSLAGTGATNEKLFF. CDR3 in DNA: TGTGCCAGCAGCTTAGCGGGTACAGGGGCAACTAATGAAAAACTGTTTTTT.

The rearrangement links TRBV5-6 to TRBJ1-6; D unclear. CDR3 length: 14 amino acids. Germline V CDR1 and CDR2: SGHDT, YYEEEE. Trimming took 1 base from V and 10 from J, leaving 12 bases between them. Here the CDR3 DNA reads TGTGCCAGCAGCTTGTTGGAGCTTTTATCACCCCTCCACTTT. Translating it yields CASSLLELLSPLHF.

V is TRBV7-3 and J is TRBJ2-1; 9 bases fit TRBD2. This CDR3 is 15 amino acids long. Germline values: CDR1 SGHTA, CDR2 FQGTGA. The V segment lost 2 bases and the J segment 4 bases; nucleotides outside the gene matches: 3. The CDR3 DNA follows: TGTGCCAGCAGCTTAGGCGGGAGGGAGTACAATGAGCAGTTCTTC. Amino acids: CASSLGGREYNEQFF.

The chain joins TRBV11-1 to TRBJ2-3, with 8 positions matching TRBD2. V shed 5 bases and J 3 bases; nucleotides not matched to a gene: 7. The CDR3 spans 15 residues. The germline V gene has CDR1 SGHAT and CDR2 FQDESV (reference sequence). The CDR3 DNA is TGTGCCAGCAGCCGGACTAGCCGGAGGACAGATACGCAGTATTTT. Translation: CASSRTSRRTDTQYF.

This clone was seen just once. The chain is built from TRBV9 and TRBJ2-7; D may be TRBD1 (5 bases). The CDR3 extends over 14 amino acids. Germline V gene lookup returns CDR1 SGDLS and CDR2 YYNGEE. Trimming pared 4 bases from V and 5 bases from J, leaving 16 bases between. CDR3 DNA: TGTGCCAGCAGCCCCTCTGACAGTCGGAACGAGCAGTACTTC. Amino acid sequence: CASSPSDSRNEQYF.

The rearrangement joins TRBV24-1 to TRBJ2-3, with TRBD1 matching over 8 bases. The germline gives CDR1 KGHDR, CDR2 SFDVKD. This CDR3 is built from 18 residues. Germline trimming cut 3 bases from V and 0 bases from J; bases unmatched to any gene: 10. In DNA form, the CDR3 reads TGTGCCACCAGTGATGCGGATCCAGGGGGCTTTAGCACAGATACGCAGTATTTT. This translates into CATSDADPGGFSTDTQYF.

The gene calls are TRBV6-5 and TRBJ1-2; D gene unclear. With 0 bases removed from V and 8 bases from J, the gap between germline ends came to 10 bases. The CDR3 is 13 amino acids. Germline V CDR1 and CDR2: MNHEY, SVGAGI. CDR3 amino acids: CASSYSNSGGYTF. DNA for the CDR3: TGTGCCAGCAGTTACTCCAATTCAGGAGGCTACACCTTC.

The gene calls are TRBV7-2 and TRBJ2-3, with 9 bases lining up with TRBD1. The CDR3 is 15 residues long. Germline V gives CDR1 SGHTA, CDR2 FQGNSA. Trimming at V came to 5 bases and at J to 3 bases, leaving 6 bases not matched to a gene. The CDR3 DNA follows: TGTGCCAGCAGCCCCAGGGACAGGGATACAGATACGCAGTATTTT. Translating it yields CASSPRDRDTDTQYF.

This CDR3 reads CASSPSWQNTEAFF. CDR3 sequence (DNA): TGCGCCAGCAGCCCTTCCTGGCAAAACACTGAAGCTTTCTTT. The J gene is TRBJ1-1, the V gene TRBV4-3; the D is unclear. Germline CDR1 LGHNA, CDR2 YSLEER. The CDR3 has 14 amino acids. Trimming took off 4 bases at V and 2 bases at J, with 11 bases between the two ends.

The CDR3 region has the DNA TGTGCCAGCGGACGAGCGGGGCCCTACAATGAGCAGTTCTTC. Translation: CASGRAGPYNEQFF. This chain joins TRBV9 and TRBJ2-1; 7 bases are shared with TRBD2. Per the germline V gene, CDR1 is SGDLS and CDR2 is YYNGEE. V gave up 7 bases and J gave up 2 bases; unmatched junction bases: 6. This CDR3 has 14 amino acids.

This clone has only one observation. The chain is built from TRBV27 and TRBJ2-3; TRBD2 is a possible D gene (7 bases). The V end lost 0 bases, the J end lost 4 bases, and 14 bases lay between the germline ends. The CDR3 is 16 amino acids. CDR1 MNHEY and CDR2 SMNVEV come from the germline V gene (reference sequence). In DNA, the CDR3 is TGTGCCAGCAGTTTATCGCCGGGGGGCGGGGCAGATACGCAGTATTTT. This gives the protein CASSLSPGGGADTQYF.

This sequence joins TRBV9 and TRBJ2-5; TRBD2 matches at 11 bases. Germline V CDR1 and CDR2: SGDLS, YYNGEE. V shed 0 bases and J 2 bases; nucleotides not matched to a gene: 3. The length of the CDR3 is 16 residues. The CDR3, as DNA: TGTGCCAGCAGCGTAGGGGCTAGCGGGAGGCAAGAGACCCAGTACTTC. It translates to CASSVGASGRQETQYF.